The source of this T cell receptor (beta chain) is a study of technical replicates of blood from a few donors. Data came from immunoSEQ multiplex PCR; TCRdb stores just in-frame clones and leaves some out. The data contain about 100,000 clones, around 95% of them seen just once; the ten biggest clones take up 0.2% to 0.25%. The V end lost 2 bases, the J end lost 0 bases, and 9 bases lay between the germline ends. Germline lookup yields CDR1 SGHRS and CDR2 YFSETQ. The CDR3 sequence is 15 residues long. The sample comprised T cells isolated from PBMCs. The V gene is TRBV5-1, the J gene TRBJ1-5; D perhaps matches TRBD1 (6 bases). The clonotype comes from a human donor in good health. CDR3 in amino acids: CASSLMTGSNQPQHF. For the CDR3, the DNA is TGCGCCAGCAGCTTAATGACAGGTAGCAATCAGCCCCAGCATTTT.